The 32 T cell receptor beta chains in this list originate from one sample, sequenced in a study of T cell responses to AZD1222 COVID-19 vaccine. TCRdb keeps only in-frame clones here, not all; method: immunoSEQ multiplex PCR. Of 110,000 or so clones listed, more than 75% are singletons. Sample: peripheral blood, taken 28 days after the second AZD1222 dose. The receptors come from an adult who received the AZD1222 COVID-19 vaccine.

V usage is TRBV11-2 and J usage is TRBJ1-1; D gene unclear. Germline V gene sequence: CDR1 SGHAT, CDR2 FQNNGV. V dropped 7 bases and J dropped 0 bases, with 21 bases sitting between them. This CDR3 comprises 17 residues. The CDR3 DNA is TGTGCCAGCACCCTAAGGTCGGCAGACCTCATGAACACTGAAGCTTTCTTT. Protein: CASTLRSADLMNTEAFF. The entire variable domain, with the rest obtained from reference TRBV11-2 and TRBJ1-1, is as follows: EAGVAQSPRYKIIEKRQSVAFWCNPISGHATLYWYQQILGQGPKLLIQFQNNGVVDDSQLPKDRFSAERLKGVDSTLKIQPAKLEDSAVYLCASTLRSADLMNTEAFFGQGTRLTVV.

The chain combines TRBV6-2 or TRBV6-3 with TRBJ2-7; 7 bases are a match to TRBD1. Germline V gene lookup returns CDR1 MNHEY and CDR2 SVGEGT. V trimming: 0 bases; J trimming: 6 bases; junction bases outside the gene matches: 8. The CDR3 length is 15 residues. The CDR3 nucleotides are TGTGCCAGCAGTTACTCCCCCGACAGGGCGTCCGAGCAGTACTTC. Its translation is CASSYSPDRASEQYF.

V is TRBV6-2 or TRBV6-3 and J is TRBJ1-1; TRBD1 might be the D (5 bases). This CDR3 has 13 residues. V gave up 6 bases and J gave up 0 bases, with 8 bases separating them. From germline, CDR1 is MNHEY and CDR2 SVGEGT. CDR3 region: CASSQGLNTEAFF. The DNA for the CDR3 is TGTGCCAGCAGCCAGGGATTGAACACTGAAGCTTTCTTT.

This clone was found once. The chain uses TRBV18 and TRBJ1-5; 8 bases fit TRBD1. The V segment lost 5 bases and the J segment 6 bases; nucleotides outside the gene matches: 15. CDR3 length: 17 residues. Germline CDR1 KGHSH, CDR2 LQKENI. The CDR3 is CASSVGGRQGAGQPQHF. CDR3 DNA sequence: TGTGCCAGCTCAGTCGGGGGTCGGCAGGGGGCAGGTCAGCCCCAGCATTTT.

The chain recombines TRBV5-6 with TRBJ2-7; 7 bases match TRBD2. Germline CDR1 reads SGHDT; CDR2 reads YYEEEE. CDR3 length equals 15 residues. Germline trimming cut 3 bases from V and 9 bases from J; bases unmatched to any gene: 15. The CDR3 nucleotides are TGTGCCAGCAGCTGGGGAGGGAATCGGTATATCGGGCAGTACTTC. It codes for CASSWGGNRYIGQYF.

J is TRBJ2-1 and V is TRBV18; TRBD2 might be the D (6 bases). In germline, CDR1 is KGHSH, CDR2 LQKENI. Trimming pared 0 bases from V and 6 bases from J, leaving 12 bases between. CDR3 length: 15 residues. The CDR3 bases are TGTGCCAGCTCACCACCGAAAAGGGGAGGCAATGAGCAGTTCTTC. Translation: CASSPPKRGGNEQFF.

The chain has TRBV28 and TRBJ2-7, with TRBD1 matching over 7 bases. The CDR3 is made up of 16 amino acids. Germline values: CDR1 MDHEN, CDR2 SYDVKM. V lost 5 bases and J lost 2; bases outside the gene matches: 12. CDR3: CASSLPASDRAYEQYF. The CDR3 bases are TGTGCCAGCAGTCTCCCTGCCTCTGACAGGGCCTACGAGCAGTACTTC.

On this clone: Within the sample, other DNA sequences also encode this same CDR3. The V gene is TRBV7-9, the J gene TRBJ1-2; D is undetermined. Germline V gives CDR1 SEHNR, CDR2 FQNEAQ (reference sequence). Trimming left V 5 bases short and J 0 bases short, with 7 bases between. The CDR3 runs to 13 residues. The CDR3 reads CASSLEANYGYTF. The CDR3 coding sequence is TGTGCCAGCAGCCTCGAGGCTAACTATGGCTACACCTTC.

The chain carries TRBV1 and TRBJ2-1; TRBD2 was called by the table and not checked on the DNA. TRBV1 is a recognized pseudogene. The CDR3 has 19 residues. CDR3: CTSSQDYGRRGPSYNEQFF. CDR3 DNA sequence: TGCACCAGCAGCCAAGATTACGGGAGACGCGGACCCTCCTACAATGAGCAGTTCTTC.

The chain links TRBV6-4 to TRBJ2-6; possibly TRBD2 for D (7 bases). CDR1 is MRHNA and CDR2 is SNTAGT in the germline V gene. This CDR3 has 16 amino acids. V dropped 3 bases and J dropped 2 bases, with 11 bases sitting between them. CDR3 protein: CASSEGGGAGANVLTF. CDR3 bases: TGTGCCAGCAGTGAAGGGGGGGGAGCTGGGGCCAACGTCCTGACTTTC.

The chain uses TRBV3-1 (or the pseudogene TRBV3-2) and TRBJ2-7, with D unresolved. In germline, CDR1 is LGHDT, CDR2 YNNKEL (reference sequence). Trimming stripped 0 bases from V and 0 bases from J, with 9 bases between. This CDR3 is built from 15 residues. The CDR3 DNA sequence: TGTGCCAGCAGCCAAGAACTACGCGGCTCCTACGAGCAGTACTTC. This sequence encodes CASSQELRGSYEQYF.

The chain joins TRBV5-4 to TRBJ2-1; TRBD1 matches 7 bases. Per germline, CDR1 SGHNT and CDR2 YYREEE (reference sequence). Trimming at V came to 4 bases and at J to 8 bases, leaving 6 bases not matched to a gene. The CDR3 sequence is 13 residues long. The CDR3 reads CASSPTGNDEQFF. The CDR3 region has the DNA TGTGCCAGCAGCCCGACAGGGAACGATGAGCAGTTCTTC.

The chain carries TRBV30 and TRBJ1-6; 7 bases map to TRBD1. This CDR3 is built from 17 residues. The V and J ends lost 4 bases and 0 bases, in that order; junction bases with no gene match: 9. Germline V CDR1 and CDR2: GTSNPN, SVGIG (reference sequence). The CDR3 DNA follows: TGTGCCTGGACCCGGGACAGAAGGGGCTCCTATAATTCACCCCTCCACTTT. Its translation is CAWTRDRRGSYNSPLHF. The full variable domain, its missing parts supplied by reference TRBV30 and TRBJ1-6, is SQTIHQWPATLVQPVGSPLSLECTVEGTSNPNLYWYRQAAGRGLQLLFYSVGIGQISSEVPQNLSASRPQDRQFILSSKKLLLSDSGFYLCAWTRDRRGSYNSPLHFGNGTRLTVT.

The J gene is TRBJ1-4, the V gene TRBV7-9; 9 bases are a match to TRBD1. The V and J ends lost 0 bases and 7 bases, in that order; junction bases with no gene match: 12. This CDR3 has 18 amino acids. Germline V gene lookup returns CDR1 SEHNR and CDR2 FQNEAQ (reference sequence). The CDR3 protein is CASSLASGQGPAGEKLFF. The CDR3 DNA is TGTGCCAGCAGCTTAGCTTCGGGACAGGGACCCGCGGGTGAAAAACTGTTTTTT. The whole variable domain, remainder taken from reference TRBV7-9 and TRBJ1-4, is DTGVSQNPRHKITKRGQNVTFRCDPISEHNRLYWYRQTLGQGPEFLTYFQNEAQLEKSRLLSDRFSAERPKGSFSTLEIQRTEQGDSAMYLCASSLASGQGPAGEKLFFGSGTQLSVL.

The V and J genes are TRBV4-2 and TRBJ2-7; the match to TRBD2 covers 12 bases. V lost 3 bases to trimming and J lost 4 bases; unmatched junction nucleotides: 10. The CDR3 is made up of 17 amino acids. The germline V gene encodes CDR1 LGHNA and CDR2 YNFKEQ. The DNA of the CDR3 is TGTGCCAGCAGCCAGAAAAGAGGACTAGCGGGGCGGTACGAGCAGTACTTC. It codes for CASSQKRGLAGRYEQYF.

This clone was seen a single time. The gene calls are TRBV5-6 and TRBJ2-7; 7 bases fit TRBD2. The J segment lost 4 bases and the V segment lost 4 bases, leaving 5 bases of the junction unmatched. The CDR3 covers 13 residues. Germline assignment: CDR1 SGHDT and CDR2 YYEEEE. The CDR3 sequence is CASSRLAVYEQYF. The CDR3 DNA sequence: TGTGCCAGCAGCCGACTAGCCGTTTACGAGCAGTACTTC.

V and J are TRBV2 and TRBJ1-4; no definite D call. Germline V CDR1 and CDR2: SNHLY, FYNNEI. V was cut by 4 bases and J by 4 bases, with 10 bases left in between. The CDR3 runs 14 residues. CDR3 sequence reads: CASSANSLNEKLFF. DNA for the CDR3: TGTGCCAGCAGTGCGAACAGCCTTAATGAAAAACTGTTTTTT. The whole variable domain, filled in from reference TRBV2 and TRBJ1-4, reads EPEVTQTPSHQVTQMGQEVILRCVPISNHLYFYWYRQILGQKVEFLVSFYNNEISEKSEIFDDQFSVERPDGSNFTLKIRSTKLEDSAMYFCASSANSLNEKLFFGSGTQLSVL.

This chain joins TRBV12-3 or TRBV12-4 and TRBJ1-2; D is uncertain. V was pared by 7 bases and J by 1 base, with 7 bases between. CDR3 size: 12 residues. The DNA for the CDR3 is TGTGCCAGCACCACAAGTAACTATGGCTACACCTTC. It specifies CASTTSNYGYTF.

The chain combines TRBV7-6 with TRBJ1-4; D might be TRBD1 (6 bases). The CDR3 has 14 amino acids. Germline values: CDR1 SGHVS, CDR2 FNYEAQ. Trimming shortened V by 7 bases and J by 11 bases, and 20 bases separated the two germline ends. CDR3 amino acids: CASTPGQGRGKLFF. The DNA for the CDR3 is TGTGCCAGCACCCCTGGGCAGGGGAGAGGGAAACTGTTTTTT.

The chain carries TRBV9 and TRBJ2-1; 7 nucleotides line up with TRBD1. Germline assignment: CDR1 SGDLS and CDR2 YYNGEE. The length of the CDR3 is 17 residues. V gave up 3 bases and J gave up 7 bases; unmatched junction bases: 16. In DNA, the CDR3 is TGTGCCAGCAGCGACCCCTTTTTAGGGGGCGTAGGAAATGAGCAGTTCTTC. Protein product: CASSDPFLGGVGNEQFF.

This rearrangement joins TRBV12-3 or TRBV12-4 to TRBJ1-5; D not resolved. The CDR3 totals 13 residues. V lost 8 bases and J lost 2, with 10 bases in between. CDR3 nucleotides: TGTGCCAGCTCCTGGGTGGGCAATCAGCCCCAGCATTTT. It encodes CASSWVGNQPQHF.

This chain connects TRBV14 to TRBJ2-3, with no clear D. Looked up from germline, CDR1 is SGHDN and CDR2 is FVKESK. This CDR3 is 11 amino acids long. V lost 4 bases and J 5 bases, leaving 4 bases between the germline ends. CDR3 protein: CASSPRDTQYF. The CDR3 DNA reads TGTGCCAGCAGCCCCAGAGATACGCAGTATTTT.

The J gene is TRBJ1-4, the V gene TRBV7-8; TRBD1 agrees at 7 bases. V dropped 2 bases and J dropped 7; count of bases not matched to a gene: 16. Germline V gene sequence: CDR1 SGHVS, CDR2 FQNEAQ. This CDR3 is 18 amino acids long. CDR3 residues: CASSLSSGWGTDAEKLFF. The CDR3 DNA follows: TGTGCCAGCAGCTTATCATCCGGTTGGGGGACAGACGCTGAAAAACTGTTTTTT. Using reference TRBV7-8 and TRBJ1-4 for the parts outside the CDR3, the full variable domain is GAGVSQSPRYKVAKRGQDVALRCDPISGHVSLFWYQQALGQGPEFLTYFQNEAQLDKSGLPSDRFFAERPEGSVSTLKIQRTQQEDSAVYLCASSLSSGWGTDAEKLFFGSGTQLSVL.

This chain connects TRBV14 to TRBJ1-2, with 8 bases matching TRBD1. The trim removed 1 base at V and 7 bases at J, leaving 5 bases unmatched. Germline V gives CDR1 SGHDN, CDR2 FVKESK. The CDR3 runs 14 residues. CDR3 region: CASSQVRTGIGYTF. CDR3 coding DNA: TGTGCCAGCAGCCAAGTCCGGACAGGGATTGGCTACACCTTC.

V and J are TRBV30 and TRBJ2-7, with TRBD2 matching 10 bases. Germline CDR1 GTSNPN, CDR2 SVGIG (reference sequence). CDR3 length equals 14 residues. J was trimmed by 4 bases and V by 2 bases; bases with no gene match: 5. In DNA form, the CDR3 reads TGTGCCTGGAGTTTTGGAGCGGGAGGGTACGAGCAGTACTTC. Translation gives CAWSFGAGGYEQYF.

Concerning this clone: Other nucleotide sequences from this sample produce the same CDR3. CDR3 in DNA: TGTGCCAGCAGCGTGGGACTAGCGGGGGACTCCTACGAGCAGTACTTC. As protein: CASSVGLAGDSYEQYF. The chain has TRBV9 and TRBJ2-7, with TRBD2 matching over 14 bases. V lost 2 bases to trimming and J lost 0 bases; unmatched junction nucleotides: 1. Looked up from germline, CDR1 is SGDLS and CDR2 is YYNGEE. There are 16 residues in the CDR3. Based on the CDR3 plus reference TRBV9 and TRBJ2-7, the full variable domain is DSGVTQTPKHLITATGQRVTLRCSPRSGDLSVYWYQQSLDQGLQFLIQYYNGEERAKGNILERFSAQQFPDLHSELNLSSLELGDSALYFCASSVGLAGDSYEQYFGPGTRLTVT.

This chain connects TRBV6-5 to TRBJ1-2; tentative D call: TRBD1 (6 bases). The CDR3 extends over 14 amino acids. V was pared by 7 bases and J by 4 bases, with 16 bases between. Germline assignment: CDR1 MNHEY and CDR2 SVGAGI. As DNA, the CDR3 is TGTGCCAGCAATCCGGCAGGGGATGGCTATGGCTACACCTTC. This codes for CASNPAGDGYGYTF.

The chain recombines TRBV6-5 with TRBJ2-2; D is ambiguous. The CDR3 consists of 14 residues. Germline V gives CDR1 MNHEY, CDR2 SVGAGI. V lost 5 bases and J 1 base, leaving 8 bases between the germline ends. In nucleotides, the CDR3 is TGTGCCAGCAGTCGCGGACGGAACACCGGGGAGCTGTTTTTT. The encoded protein is CASSRGRNTGELFF.

The V and J genes are TRBV24-1 and TRBJ2-1; 7 bases match TRBD1. V was clipped by 4 bases and J by 2 bases; unmatched bases: 10. CDR3 length: 17 residues. Germline assignment: CDR1 KGHDR and CDR2 SFDVKD. The CDR3: CATSDRRTGVPYNEQFF. CDR3 in DNA: TGTGCCACCAGTGACCGAAGAACAGGGGTGCCCTACAATGAGCAGTTCTTC.

V is TRBV5-1 and J is TRBJ2-5, with D possibly being TRBD1 (6 bases). Trimming shortened V by 5 bases and J by 5 bases, and 13 bases separated the two germline ends. The CDR3 covers 13 residues. The germline CDR1 and CDR2 sequences are SGHRS and YFSETQ. Here the CDR3 reads CASRLTGMETQYF. The DNA of the CDR3 is TGCGCCAGCAGATTAACAGGGATGGAGACCCAGTACTTC.

V is TRBV3-1 (or the pseudogene TRBV3-2) and J is TRBJ1-2, with 11 bases aligning to TRBD1. This CDR3 region has 15 residues. The germline V gene has CDR1 LGHDT and CDR2 YNNKEL (reference sequence). Germline trimming cut 3 bases from V and 4 bases from J; bases unmatched to any gene: 4. In DNA, the CDR3 is TGTGCCAGCAGCCAGCCGGGACAGGGGGGCTATGGCTACACCTTC. Translation gives CASSQPGQGGYGYTF.

The CDR3 spells CASSQGIAYNTYNEQFF. DNA for the CDR3: TGCGCCAGCAGCCAGGGTATAGCGTACAACACCTACAATGAGCAGTTCTTC. The genes are TRBV4-1 and TRBJ2-1; D may be TRBD2 (5 bases). The CDR3 is 17 amino acids. In germline, CDR1 is MGHRA, CDR2 YSYEKL. V gave up 3 bases and J gave up 2 bases, with 17 bases separating them.